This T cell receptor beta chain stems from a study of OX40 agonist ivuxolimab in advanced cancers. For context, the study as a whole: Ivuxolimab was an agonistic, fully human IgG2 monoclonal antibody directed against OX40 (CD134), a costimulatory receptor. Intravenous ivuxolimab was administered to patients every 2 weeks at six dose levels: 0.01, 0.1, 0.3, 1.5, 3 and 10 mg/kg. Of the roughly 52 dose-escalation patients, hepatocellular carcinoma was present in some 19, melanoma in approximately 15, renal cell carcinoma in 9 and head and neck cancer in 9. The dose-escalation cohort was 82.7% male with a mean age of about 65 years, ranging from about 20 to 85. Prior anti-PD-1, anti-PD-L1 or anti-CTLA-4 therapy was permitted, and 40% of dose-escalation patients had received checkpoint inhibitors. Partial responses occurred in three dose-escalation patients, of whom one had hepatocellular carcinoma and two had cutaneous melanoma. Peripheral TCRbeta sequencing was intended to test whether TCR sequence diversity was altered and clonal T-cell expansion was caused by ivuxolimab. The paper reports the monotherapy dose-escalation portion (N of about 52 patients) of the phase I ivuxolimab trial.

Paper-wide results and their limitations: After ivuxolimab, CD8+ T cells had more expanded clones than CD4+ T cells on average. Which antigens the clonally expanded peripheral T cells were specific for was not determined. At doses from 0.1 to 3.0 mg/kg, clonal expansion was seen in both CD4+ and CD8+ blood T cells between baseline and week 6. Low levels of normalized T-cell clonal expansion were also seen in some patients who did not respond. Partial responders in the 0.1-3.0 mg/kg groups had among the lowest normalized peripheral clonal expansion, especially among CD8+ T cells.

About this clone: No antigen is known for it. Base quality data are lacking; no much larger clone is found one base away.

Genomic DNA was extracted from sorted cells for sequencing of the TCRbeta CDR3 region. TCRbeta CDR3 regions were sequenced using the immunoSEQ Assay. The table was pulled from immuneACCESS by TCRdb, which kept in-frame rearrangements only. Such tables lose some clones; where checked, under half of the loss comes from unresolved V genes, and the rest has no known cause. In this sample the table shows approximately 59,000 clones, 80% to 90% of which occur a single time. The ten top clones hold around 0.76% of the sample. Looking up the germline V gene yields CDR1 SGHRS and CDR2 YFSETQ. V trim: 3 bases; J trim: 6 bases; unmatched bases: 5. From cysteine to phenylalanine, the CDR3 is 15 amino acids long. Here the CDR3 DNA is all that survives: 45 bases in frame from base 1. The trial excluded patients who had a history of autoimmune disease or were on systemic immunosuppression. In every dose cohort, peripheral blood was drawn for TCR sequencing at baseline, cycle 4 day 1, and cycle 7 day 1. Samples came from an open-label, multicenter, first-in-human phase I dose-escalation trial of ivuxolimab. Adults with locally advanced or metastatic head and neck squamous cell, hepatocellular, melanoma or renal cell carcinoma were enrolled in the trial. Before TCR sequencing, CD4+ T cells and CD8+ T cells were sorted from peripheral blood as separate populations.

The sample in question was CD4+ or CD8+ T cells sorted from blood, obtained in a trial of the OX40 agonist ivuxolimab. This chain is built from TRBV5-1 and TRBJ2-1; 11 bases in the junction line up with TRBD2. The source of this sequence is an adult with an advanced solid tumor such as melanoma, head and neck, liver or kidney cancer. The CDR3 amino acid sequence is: CASSSGTSGLNEQFF. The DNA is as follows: TGCGCCAGCAGCTCCGGGACTAGCGGCCTCAATGAGCAGTTCTTC. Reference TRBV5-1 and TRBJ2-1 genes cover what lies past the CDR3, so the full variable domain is KAGVTQTPRYLIKTRGQQVTLSCSPISGHRSVSWYQQTPGQGLQFLFEYFSETQRNKGNFPGRFSGRQFSNSRSEMNVSTLELGDSALYLCASSSGTSGLNEQFFGPGTRLTVL.